This T cell receptor (beta chain) was profiled in a study of shared T cell receptors in the human thymus. This clone was picked up one time. This table comes from immunoSEQ multiplex PCR, and its TCRdb copy is limited to in-frame clones, with some not included. In the table there are about 540,000 clones, 70% to 80% of which are singletons. The V gene end was trimmed by 6 bases and the J gene end by 4 bases; junction bases not matched to a gene: 4. This CDR3 is 15 amino acids long. The germline gives CDR1 MNHNY, CDR2 SVGAGI (reference sequence). The same data also went into a second study, on human thymus T cells.

Sequencing was performed on thymocytes. The V and J genes are TRBV6-6 and TRBJ2-1; 12 positions match TRBD2. This TCR came from a boy under three years old with a congenital heart defect. CDR3 protein: CASSTTSGSYNEQFF. DNA of the CDR3: TGTGCCAGCAGCACGACTAGCGGGAGTTACAATGAGCAGTTCTTC.